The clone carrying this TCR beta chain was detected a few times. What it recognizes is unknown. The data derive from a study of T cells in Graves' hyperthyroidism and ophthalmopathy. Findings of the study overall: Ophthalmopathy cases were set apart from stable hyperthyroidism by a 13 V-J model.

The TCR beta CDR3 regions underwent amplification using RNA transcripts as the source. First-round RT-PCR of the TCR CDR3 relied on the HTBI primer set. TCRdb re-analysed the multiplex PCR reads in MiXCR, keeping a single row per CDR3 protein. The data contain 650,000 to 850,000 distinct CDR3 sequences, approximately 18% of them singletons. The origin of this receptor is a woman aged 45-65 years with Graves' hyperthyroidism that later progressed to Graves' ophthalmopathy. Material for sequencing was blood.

CDR3 coding DNA: TGTGCCAGCAGTTTAACAGTCAGTCAACTCTATGGCTACACCTTC. Residues: CASSLTVSQLYGYTF. The rearrangement uses TRBV27 and TRBJ1-2; D remains ambiguous. Trimming took off 2 bases at V and 4 bases at J, with 14 bases between the two ends. Germline V gene lookup returns CDR1 MNHEY and CDR2 SMNVEV (reference sequence). This CDR3 comprises 15 residues.